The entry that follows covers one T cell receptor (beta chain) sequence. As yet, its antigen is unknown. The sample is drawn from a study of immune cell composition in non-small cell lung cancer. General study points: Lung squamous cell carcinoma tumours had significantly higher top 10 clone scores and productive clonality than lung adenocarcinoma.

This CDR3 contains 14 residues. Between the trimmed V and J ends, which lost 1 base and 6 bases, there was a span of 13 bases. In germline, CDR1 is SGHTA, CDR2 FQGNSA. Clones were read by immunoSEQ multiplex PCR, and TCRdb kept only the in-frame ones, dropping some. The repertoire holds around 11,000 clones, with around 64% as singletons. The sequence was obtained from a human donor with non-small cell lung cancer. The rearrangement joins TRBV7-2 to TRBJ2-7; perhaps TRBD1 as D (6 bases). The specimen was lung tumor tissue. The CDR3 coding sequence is TGTGCCAGCAGCTTAGACCGGACAGAGCGCGAGCAGTACTTC. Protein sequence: CASSLDRTEREQYF. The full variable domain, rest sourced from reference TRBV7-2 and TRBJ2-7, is GAGVSQSPSNKVTEKGKDVELRCDPISGHTALYWYRQSLGQGLEFLIYFQGNSAPDKSGLPSDRFSAERTGGSVSTLTIQRTQQEDSAVYLCASSLDRTEREQYFGPGTRLTVT.